This entry lists 19 T cell receptor beta chains sequenced from one sample in a study of T cell responses to AZD1222 COVID-19 vaccine. Sequencing was performed with immunoSEQ multiplex PCR; in TCRdb, only in-frame clones are kept and a portion is missing. The sample has 85,000 to 100,000 clones; 80% to 90% are singletons. This specimen consisted of peripheral blood, obtained on day 0 of AZD1222 vaccination. The receptors were gathered from an adult in good health.

This chain uses TRBV19 with TRBJ1-2; perhaps TRBD1 as D (6 bases). Looked up from germline, CDR1 is LNHDA and CDR2 is SQIVND (reference sequence). Trimming cost V 1 base and J 4 bases, with 10 bases left between them. The CDR3 is 14 amino acids. The CDR3 spells CASSIAGRGYGYTF. The CDR3 DNA sequence: TGTGCCAGTAGTATAGCGGGCAGGGGCTATGGCTACACCTTC. Supplemented by reference TRBV19 and TRBJ1-2, the full variable domain reads DGGITQSPKYLFRKEGQNVTLSCEQNLNHDAMYWYRQDPGQGLRLIYYSQIVNDFQKGDIAEGYSVSREKKESFPLTVTSAQKNPTAFYLCASSIAGRGYGYTFGSGTRLTVV.

This rearrangement joins TRBV7-6 to TRBJ1-6, with no clear D. Germline loops: CDR1 SGHVS, CDR2 FNYEAQ. V lost 5 bases and J 8 bases, leaving 16 bases between the germline ends. This CDR3 comprises 15 residues. The CDR3 DNA sequence: TGTGCCAGCAGCGGGTCCGAAAGCGGTCATTCACCCCTCCACTTT. It codes for CASSGSESGHSPLHF.

The rearrangement links TRBV3-1 (or the pseudogene TRBV3-2) to TRBJ2-7; 9 bases align to TRBD2. J was trimmed by 2 bases and V by 1 base; bases with no gene match: 3. The germline V gene encodes CDR1 LGHDT and CDR2 YNNKEL (reference sequence). This CDR3 has 15 residues. The CDR3 is CASSQVGTSPYEQYF. CDR3 DNA sequence: TGTGCCAGCAGCCAAGTAGGGACTAGCCCCTACGAGCAGTACTTC.

J is TRBJ1-1 and V is TRBV5-5; 7 bases map to TRBD1. In germline, CDR1 is SGHKS, CDR2 YYEKEE (reference sequence). The CDR3 loop spans 14 amino acids. V shed 4 bases and J 5 bases; nucleotides not matched to a gene: 8. This chain's CDR3 is CASSDGTVGTEAFF. The CDR3 DNA reads TGTGCCAGCAGCGACGGGACAGTGGGGACTGAAGCTTTCTTT. The full variable domain, in which reference TRBV5-5 and TRBJ1-1 provide the parts outside the CDR3, is DAGVTQSPTHLIKTRGQQVTLRCSPISGHKSVSWYQQVLGQGPQFIFQYYEKEERGRGNFPDRFSARQFPNYSSELNVNALLLGDSALYLCASSDGTVGTEAFFGQGTRLTVV.

The chain carries TRBV7-2 and TRBJ2-5; 7 bases are a match to TRBD2. V lost 3 bases to trimming and J lost 5 bases; unmatched junction nucleotides: 6. Germline assignment: CDR1 SGHTA and CDR2 FQGNSA. This CDR3 spans 14 amino acids. The CDR3 region has the DNA TGTGCCAGCAGCTTTCGGGTCGGGGGGGAGACCCAGTACTTC. Translating it yields CASSFRVGGETQYF.

This rearrangement joins TRBV6-4 to TRBJ2-1; the D gene is possibly TRBD2 (6 bases). This CDR3 has 14 amino acids. V lost 3 bases to trimming and J lost 7 bases, with 13 bases between them. Germline V gene data show CDR1 as MRHNA and CDR2 as SNTAGT. Written as DNA, the CDR3 is TGTGCCAGCAGTGAGCGACCGGGAGTTAATGAGCAGTTCTTC. Its translation is CASSERPGVNEQFF.

This chain connects TRBV2 to TRBJ1-1; D uncertain. V was pared by 4 bases and J by 0 bases, with 12 bases between. The germline V gene encodes CDR1 SNHLY and CDR2 FYNNEI. This CDR3 has 15 residues. CDR3 loop: CASSASEEVNTEAFF. For the CDR3, the DNA is TGTGCCAGCAGTGCATCCGAGGAGGTGAACACTGAAGCTTTCTTT.

The V gene is TRBV2, the J gene TRBJ2-1; maybe TRBD2 (6 bases). Germline CDR1 and CDR2: SNHLY and FYNNEI. The CDR3 is 15 amino acids. V was cut by 7 bases and J by 2 bases, with 15 bases left in between. CDR3 protein: CASTDGGKTYNEQFF. The CDR3 bases are TGTGCCAGCACCGACGGAGGGAAGACCTACAATGAGCAGTTCTTC. Together with reference TRBV2 and TRBJ2-1, the CDR3 gives the full variable domain: EPEVTQTPSHQVTQMGQEVILRCVPISNHLYFYWYRQILGQKVEFLVSFYNNEISEKSEIFDDQFSVERPDGSNFTLKIRSTKLEDSAMYFCASTDGGKTYNEQFFGPGTRLTVL.

The chain is built from TRBV19 and TRBJ2-1; possible D gene TRBD1, 6 bases. The CDR3 extends over 14 amino acids. V lost 3 bases and J lost 4, with 10 bases in between. The germline V gene encodes CDR1 LNHDA and CDR2 SQIVND (reference sequence). CDR3 in amino acids: CASSISRGYNEQFF. The DNA of the CDR3 is TGTGCCAGTAGTATCTCCAGGGGATACAATGAGCAGTTCTTC.

A word on this clone: Other DNA sequences within the sample encode an identical CDR3. This chain connects TRBV5-1 to TRBJ2-7, with TRBD1 matching over 11 bases. V trimming: 2 bases; J trimming: 2 bases; junction bases outside the gene matches: 6. This CDR3 contains 16 residues. Germline values: CDR1 SGHRS, CDR2 YFSETQ. CDR3 DNA sequence: TGCGCCAGCAGCTTTAGGACAGGGGGCATTACCTACGAGCAGTACTTC. Amino acids: CASSFRTGGITYEQYF.

The V gene is TRBV6-5, the J gene TRBJ1-5; tentative D call: TRBD1 (6 bases). Trimming removed 8 bases at V and 6 bases at J, with 20 bases between. The CDR3 is 15 amino acids. Per the germline V gene, CDR1 is MNHEY and CDR2 is SVGAGI. The CDR3 nucleotides are TGTGCCAGCTGGCCGGGGGGCGCGGGTAGTCAGCCCCAGCATTTT. Its protein is CASWPGGAGSQPQHF.

This clone showed up just once. The rearrangement uses TRBV11-2 and TRBJ2-1, with TRBD1 identical over 9 bases. Trimming at V came to 3 bases and at J to 5 bases, leaving 2 bases not matched to a gene. Germline-derived CDR1 and CDR2 are SGHAT and FQNNGV. The length of the CDR3 is 14 residues. CDR3 DNA: TGTGCCAGCAGCTTCCGGGACAGGGACAATGAGCAGTTCTTC. Amino acid sequence: CASSFRDRDNEQFF.

This clone was seen only a few times. This sequence joins TRBV2 and TRBJ1-2; D is undetermined. V was pared by 7 bases and J by 8 bases, with 11 bases between. Germline loops: CDR1 SNHLY, CDR2 FYNNEI. CDR3 size: 11 residues. CDR3 loop: CASTVARGYTF. DNA for the CDR3: TGTGCCAGCACGGTGGCGCGGGGCTACACCTTC.

This sequence joins TRBV6-5 and TRBJ1-1; TRBD1 matches at 7 bases. The CDR3 is 14 residues long. The junction had 6 bases not matched to a gene; V was cut back by 4 bases and J by 4 bases. CDR1 and CDR2 (germline): MNHEY, SVGAGI. CDR3 sequence (DNA): TGTGCCAGCAGTTTGCAGGGGGTGAGCACTGAAGCTTTCTTT. It translates to CASSLQGVSTEAFF.

The chain combines TRBV4-1 with TRBJ2-1; possibly TRBD2 for D (5 bases). V lost 0 bases and J lost 9, with 9 bases in between. Germline CDR1 MGHRA, CDR2 YSYEKL. The CDR3 consists of 13 residues. CDR3 region: CASSQDGGFEQFF. CDR3 coding DNA: TGCGCCAGCAGCCAAGATGGCGGGTTTGAGCAGTTCTTC.

This chain uses TRBV6-1 with TRBJ2-7, with a weak D call TRBD2 (6 bases). The germline V gene has CDR1 MNHNS and CDR2 SASEGT. Trimming stripped 1 base from V and 4 bases from J, with 17 bases between. The CDR3 loop spans 16 amino acids. In DNA form, the CDR3 reads TGTGCCAGCAGTGAAGGAGGCGGGACCATCGCTTACGAGCAGTACTTC. This translates into CASSEGGGTIAYEQYF.

The chain recombines TRBV7-3 with TRBJ2-5; TRBD2 matches at 10 bases. The CDR3 is made up of 17 amino acids. V shed 5 bases, J shed 5 bases, and the junction held 14 bases outside the gene matches. Germline CDR1 and CDR2: SGHTA and FQGTGA. The CDR3 DNA reads as TGTGCCAGCAGCCCCGGAGGGAGCGGGAGGGCCAGGGAGACCCAGTACTTC. This translates into CASSPGGSGRARETQYF. The complete variable domain, with remaining parts taken from reference TRBV7-3 and TRBJ2-5, reads GAGVSQTPSNKVTEKGKYVELRCDPISGHTALYWYRQSLGQGPEFLIYFQGTGAADDSGLPNDRFFAVRPEGSVSTLKIQRTERGDSAVYLCASSPGGSGRARETQYFGPGTRLLVL.

This clone was recorded once. The chain carries TRBV15 and TRBJ1-4; 9 bases align to TRBD1. Germline trimming cut 2 bases from V and 8 bases from J; bases unmatched to any gene: 3. The CDR3 spans 14 residues. Per germline, CDR1 LNHNV and CDR2 YYDKDF (reference sequence). The CDR3 region is CATSRRTGEEKLFF. Here the CDR3 DNA reads TGTGCCACCAGCAGACGGACAGGGGAGGAAAAACTGTTTTTT.

This chain joins TRBV2 and TRBJ1-1; D remains ambiguous. The CDR3 runs to 14 residues. Trimming took off 3 bases at V and 2 bases at J, with 10 bases between the two ends. Germline CDR1 and CDR2: SNHLY and FYNNEI. DNA of the CDR3: TGTGCCAGCAGTGACACAACTTTTAACACTGAAGCTTTCTTT. Its protein product is CASSDTTFNTEAFF.